This T cell receptor (beta chain) was sequenced in a study of blood T cell repertoires in COVID-19. Study-level background: Sample material is recorded as cDNA or gDNA derived from T cells, B-cell-depleted T cells, or PBMCs.

TCRdb keeps only in-frame clones here, not all; method: immunoSEQ multiplex PCR. The data hold 140,000 to 150,000 clones, with roughly 90% observed a single time. Germline V lookup: CDR1 GTSNPN, CDR2 SVGIG (reference sequence). The CDR3 sequence is 13 residues long. V was clipped by 5 bases and J by 1 base, with 11 bases between them. This clone came up once. The sequenced sample consisted of peripheral blood. The receptor was isolated from a woman aged 45 to 65 with acute or convalescent COVID-19. The chain has TRBV30 and TRBJ1-1, with D maybe TRBD1 (6 bases). The CDR3 spells CAWEGQRNTEAFF. CDR3 nucleotides: TGTGCCTGGGAGGGACAACGGAACACTGAAGCTTTCTTT.